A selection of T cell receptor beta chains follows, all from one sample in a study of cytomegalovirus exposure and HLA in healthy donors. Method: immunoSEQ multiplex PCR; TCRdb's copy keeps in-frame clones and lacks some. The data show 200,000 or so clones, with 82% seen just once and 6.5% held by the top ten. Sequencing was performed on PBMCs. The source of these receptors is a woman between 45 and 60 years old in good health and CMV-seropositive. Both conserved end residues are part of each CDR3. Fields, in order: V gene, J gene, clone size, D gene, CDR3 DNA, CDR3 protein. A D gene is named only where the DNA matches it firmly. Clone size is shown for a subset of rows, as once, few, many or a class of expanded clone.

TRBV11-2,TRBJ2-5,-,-,TGTGCCAGCAGCCTTCGGACACAACAAGAGACCCAGTACTTC,CASSLRTQQETQYF
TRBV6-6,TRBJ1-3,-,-,TGTGCCAGCAGGGGGGGAGCGGCTGGAAACACCATATATTTT,CASRGGAAGNTIYF
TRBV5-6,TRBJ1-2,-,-,TGTGCCAGCAGCCGCGGTCCGGGGGGCTACACCTTC,CASSRGPGGYTF
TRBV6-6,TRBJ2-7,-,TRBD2,TGTGCCAGCGCAGGGACTAGCTGGCGCCTCTCCCACGAGCAGTACTTC,CASAGTSWRLSHEQYF
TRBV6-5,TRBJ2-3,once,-,TGTGCCAGCAGTTCACACTACACAGATACGCAGTATTTT,CASSSHYTDTQYF
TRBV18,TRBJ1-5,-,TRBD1,TGTGCCAGCTCACCCCGGGACAGCACCTTTCTTAGCAATCAGCCCCAGCATTTT,CASSPRDSTFLSNQPQHF
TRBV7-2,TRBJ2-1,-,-,TGTGCCAGCAGCTTATCTAGCGCATGGTACAATGAGCAGTTCTTC,CASSLSSAWYNEQFF
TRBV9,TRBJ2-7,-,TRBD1,TGTGCCAGCAGCGTAGCTACAGGGGGCGCGGATACCTACGAGCAGTACTTC,CASSVATGGADTYEQYF
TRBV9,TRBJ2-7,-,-,TGTGCCAGCAGCTACGGGAGCTCCTACGAGCAGTACTTC,CASSYGSSYEQYF
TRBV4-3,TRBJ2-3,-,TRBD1,TGCGCCAGCAGCCGTGGACAGGGGAGCACAGATACGCAGTATTTT,CASSRGQGSTDTQYF
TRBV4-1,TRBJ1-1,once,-,TGCGCCAGCAGCCAAGAGGGAGGGAGTCTTGCTTTCTTT,CASSQEGGSLAFF
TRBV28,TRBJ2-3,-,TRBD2,TGTGCCAGCAGCTCGGGGGGAATCAGACGCACAGATACGCAGTATTTT,CASSSGGIRRTDTQYF
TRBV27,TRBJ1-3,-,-,TGTGCCAGCAGTCTCCAGGGTGGAAACACCATATATTTT,CASSLQGGNTIYF
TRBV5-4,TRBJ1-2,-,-,TGTGCCAGCAGCTTGAGTCCAGGCTATGGCTACACCTTC,CASSLSPGYGYTF
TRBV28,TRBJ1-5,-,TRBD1,TGTGCCAGCACCTGGACAGGGGGAAGCAATCAGCCCCAGCATTTT,CASTWTGGSNQPQHF
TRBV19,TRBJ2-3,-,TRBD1,TGTGCCAGTAAAAGGGGGACAGGGTCAGATACGCAGTATTTT,CASKRGTGSDTQYF
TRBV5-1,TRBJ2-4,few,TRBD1,TGCGCCAGCAGCGCCTCGACAGGGGTCAACATTCAGTACTTC,CASSASTGVNIQYF
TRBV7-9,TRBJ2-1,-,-,TGTGCCAGCAGGCTATCAGGGGCACCCACCTACAATGAGCAGTTCTTC,CASRLSGAPTYNEQFF
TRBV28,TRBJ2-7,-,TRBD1,TGTGCCAGCAGGGGGACAGGGGGCGCCTACGAGCAGTACTTC,CASRGTGGAYEQYF
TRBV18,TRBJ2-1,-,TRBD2,TGTGCCAGCTCACCCGGGGGACTAGCGGGAGGCTCCTACAATGAGCAGTTCTTC,CASSPGGLAGGSYNEQFF
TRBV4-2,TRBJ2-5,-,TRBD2,TGTGCCAGCAGCCAAGATTCGAGCGGGACCCGTCAAGAGACCCAGTACTTC,CASSQDSSGTRQETQYF
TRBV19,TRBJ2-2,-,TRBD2,TGTGCCAGTTCAAGCGGGGGGGACACCGGGGAGCTGTTTTTT,CASSSGGDTGELFF
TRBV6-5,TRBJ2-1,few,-,TGTGCCAGCAGTTCAGGGGCGGGAGAGTCCTACAATGAGCAGTTCTTC,CASSSGAGESYNEQFF
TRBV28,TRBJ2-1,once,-,TGTGCCAGCAGCTCCCGGACTGAGGCCTACAATGAGCAGTTCTTC,CASSSRTEAYNEQFF
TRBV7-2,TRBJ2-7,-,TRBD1,TGTGCCAGCAGCTTCCAAGGGGGCGGTACGGACGAGCAGTACTTC,CASSFQGGGTDEQYF
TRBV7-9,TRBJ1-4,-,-,TGTGCCAGCAGGCTACTTGCAACTAATGAAAAACTGTTTTTT,CASRLLATNEKLFF
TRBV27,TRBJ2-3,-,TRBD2,TGTGCCAGCAGTCCCTCTTGGACTAGGGTTTTGGGGCATACGCAGTATTTT,CASSPSWTRVLGHTQYF
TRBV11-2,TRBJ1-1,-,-,TGTGCCAGCAGCTTAGATTCGAGGATGAACACTGAAGCTTTCTTT,CASSLDSRMNTEAFF
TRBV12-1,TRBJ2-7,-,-,TGTGCCAGCAGCTTTGGGAGGGACAGGGGATACGAGCAGTACTTC,CASSFGRDRGYEQYF
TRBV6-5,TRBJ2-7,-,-,TGTGCCAGCAAAAGGACATCAGTTCACGAGCAGTACTTC,CASKRTSVHEQYF
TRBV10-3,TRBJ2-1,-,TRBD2,TGTGCCATCAGCTCCGGGGGGGGGCTAAATGAGCAGTTCTTC,CAISSGGGLNEQFF